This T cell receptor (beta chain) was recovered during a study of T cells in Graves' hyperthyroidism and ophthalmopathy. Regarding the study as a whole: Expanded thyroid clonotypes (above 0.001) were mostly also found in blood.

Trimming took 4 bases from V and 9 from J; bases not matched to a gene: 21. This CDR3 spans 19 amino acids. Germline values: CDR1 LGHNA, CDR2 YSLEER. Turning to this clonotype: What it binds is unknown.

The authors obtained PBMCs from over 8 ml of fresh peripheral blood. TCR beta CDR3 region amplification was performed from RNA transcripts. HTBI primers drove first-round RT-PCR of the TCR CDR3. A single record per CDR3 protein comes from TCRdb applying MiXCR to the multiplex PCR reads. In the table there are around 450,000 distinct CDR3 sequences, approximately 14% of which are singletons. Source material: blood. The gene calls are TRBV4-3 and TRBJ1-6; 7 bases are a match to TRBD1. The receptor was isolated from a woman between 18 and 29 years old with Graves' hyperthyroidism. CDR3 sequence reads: CASSRLAHPTGVISSPLHF. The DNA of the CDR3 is TGCGCCAGCAGCCGCCTAGCCCACCCTACAGGGGTAATAAGTTCACCCCTCCACTTT.